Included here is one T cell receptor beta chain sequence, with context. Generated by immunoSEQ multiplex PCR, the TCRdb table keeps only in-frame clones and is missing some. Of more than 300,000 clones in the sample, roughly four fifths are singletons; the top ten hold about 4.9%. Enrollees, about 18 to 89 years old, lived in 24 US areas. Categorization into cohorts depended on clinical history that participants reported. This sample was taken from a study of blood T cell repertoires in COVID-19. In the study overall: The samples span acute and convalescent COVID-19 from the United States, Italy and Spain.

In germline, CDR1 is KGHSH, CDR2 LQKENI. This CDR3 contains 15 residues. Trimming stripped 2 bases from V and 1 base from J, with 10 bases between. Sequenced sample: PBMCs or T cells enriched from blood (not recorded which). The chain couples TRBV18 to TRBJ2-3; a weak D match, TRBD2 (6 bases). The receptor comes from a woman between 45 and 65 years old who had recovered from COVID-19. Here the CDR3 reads CASSPKTGGTDTQYF. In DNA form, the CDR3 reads TGTGCCAGCTCACCAAAAACGGGGGGCACAGATACGCAGTATTTT.